A single sample gave rise to the 5 T cell receptor beta chains below, sequenced in a study of cytomegalovirus exposure and HLA in healthy donors. Method: immunoSEQ multiplex PCR; TCRdb's copy keeps in-frame clones and lacks some. This sample has around 150,000 clones; almost 85% occur once, and the top ten carry 25% to 30%. Material for sequencing was PBMCs. The receptors originated from a man aged 30 to 39 in good health and CMV-seropositive.

V gene TRBV15 combines with J gene TRBJ1-6; D might be TRBD1 (5 bases). The CDR3 has 16 residues. V shed 0 bases and J shed 10 bases, with 16 bases lying between them. Germline V gene lookup returns CDR1 LNHNV and CDR2 YYDKDF (reference sequence). The CDR3 region has the DNA TGTGCCACCAGCAGAGATCTGGGCGGGACTCGGTCACCCCTCCACTTT. As protein: CATSRDLGGTRSPLHF.

This clone was recorded once. The V gene is TRBV6-6, the J gene TRBJ1-5; 11 bases are a match to TRBD1. CDR3 length: 15 residues. The ends lost 7 bases at V and 7 bases at J; junction bases unmatched: 9. Germline V gives CDR1 MNHNY, CDR2 SVGAGI (reference sequence). The CDR3 region is CASNTRGDRGQPQHF. The CDR3 nucleotides are TGTGCCAGCAACACCCGTGGGGACAGGGGGCAGCCCCAGCATTTT.

The chain uses TRBV9 and TRBJ1-2; 10 positions match TRBD1. There are 16 residues in the CDR3. Germline loops: CDR1 SGDLS, CDR2 YYNGEE. V gave up 4 bases and J gave up 5 bases; unmatched junction bases: 11. The CDR3 region is CASSMTGGAVLYGYTF. Here the CDR3 DNA reads TGTGCCAGCAGCATGACAGGGGGCGCCGTATTGTATGGCTACACCTTC.

The genes are TRBV7-9 and TRBJ2-5; D is possibly TRBD1 (5 bases). Germline CDR1 reads SEHNR; CDR2 reads FQNEAQ (reference sequence). This CDR3 spans 12 amino acids. Between the trimmed V and J ends, which lost 6 bases and 7 bases, there was a span of 12 bases. CDR3 protein: CASRARAGTQYF. CDR3 coding DNA: TGTGCCAGCAGGGCCAGGGCCGGGACCCAGTACTTC.

This clone was observed a handful of times. The chain employs TRBV25-1 and TRBJ1-3; a weak D match, TRBD1 (5 bases). The CDR3 consists of 16 residues. CDR1 and CDR2 (germline): MGHDK, SYGVNS. V lost 8 bases to trimming and J lost 8 bases, with 25 bases between them. The CDR3 region is CASGGMSGLAGDTIYF. The CDR3, as DNA: TGTGCCAGCGGGGGGATGAGTGGTCTAGCCGGAGACACCATATATTTT.